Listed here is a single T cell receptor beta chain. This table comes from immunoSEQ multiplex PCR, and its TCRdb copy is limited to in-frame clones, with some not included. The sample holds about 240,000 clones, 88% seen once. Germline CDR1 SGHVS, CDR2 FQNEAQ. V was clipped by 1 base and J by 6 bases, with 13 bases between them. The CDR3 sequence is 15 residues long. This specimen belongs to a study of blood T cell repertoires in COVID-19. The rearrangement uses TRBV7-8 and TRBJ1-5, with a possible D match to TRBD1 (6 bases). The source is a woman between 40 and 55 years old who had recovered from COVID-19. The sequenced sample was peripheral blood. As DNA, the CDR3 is TGTGCCAGCAGCTTAGAGACAGGCGGGGGTCAGCCCCAGCATTTT. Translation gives CASSLETGGGQPQHF.